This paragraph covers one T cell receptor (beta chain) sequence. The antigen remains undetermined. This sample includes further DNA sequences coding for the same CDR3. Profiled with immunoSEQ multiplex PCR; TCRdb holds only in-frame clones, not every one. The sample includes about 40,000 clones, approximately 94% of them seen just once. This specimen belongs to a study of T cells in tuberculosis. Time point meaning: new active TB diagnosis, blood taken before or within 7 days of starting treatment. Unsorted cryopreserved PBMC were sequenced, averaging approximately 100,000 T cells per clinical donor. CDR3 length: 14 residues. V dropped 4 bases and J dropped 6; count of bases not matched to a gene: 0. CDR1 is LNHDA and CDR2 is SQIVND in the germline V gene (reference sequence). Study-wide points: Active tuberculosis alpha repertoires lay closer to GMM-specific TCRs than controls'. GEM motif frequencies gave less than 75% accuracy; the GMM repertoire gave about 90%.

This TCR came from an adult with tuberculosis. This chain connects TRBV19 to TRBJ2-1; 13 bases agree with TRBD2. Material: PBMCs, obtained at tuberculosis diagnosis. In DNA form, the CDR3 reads TGTGCCAGTAGTAGGACTAGCGGGGGCAATGAGCAGTTCTTC. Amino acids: CASSRTSGGNEQFF.